This T cell receptor (beta chain) came from a study of Graves' ophthalmopathy and Graves' hyperthyroidism. A note on this clonotype: As yet, its antigen is unknown.

TCR beta CDR3 amplification used RNA transcripts. Second-round multiplex PCR followed a first-round RT-PCR using HTBI primers. MiXCR, applied by TCRdb to the multiplex PCR reads, yields one record per CDR3 protein. The table includes about 480,000 distinct CDR3 sequences, approximately 15% detected once. Fresh peripheral blood (around 9.7 ml) yielded the PBMCs. V was cut by 5 bases and J by 10 bases, with 14 bases left in between. The CDR3 runs to 12 residues. In germline, CDR1 is MNHNS, CDR2 SASEGT. The study's findings and limits: A majority of expanded thyroid clonotypes exceeding 0.001 frequency were likewise present in blood.

The sequenced sample was blood. The TCR originated in a woman in her twenties or thirties with Graves' ophthalmopathy. This sequence joins TRBV6-1 and TRBJ1-1, with D maybe TRBD1 (6 bases). The CDR3 DNA is TGTGCCAGCAGTCCTAACAGGGCCGTAGCTTTCTTT. This encodes CASSPNRAVAFF.